The text below deals with one T cell receptor (beta chain). Its antigen remains undetermined. Base-call qualities are not available, and no considerably larger clone is one nucleotide away. The immunoSEQ Assay, a bias-controlled multiplex PCR, was used to amplify TCRbeta CDR3 regions from genomic DNA. Processing in the source paper ran as follows. The number of nucleated cells in each sample was estimated from the amplification of reference gene primers within the assay. To quantify the absolute abundance of each unique TCRbeta CDR3 rearrangement, sequence reads were collapsed and filtered. Productive Simpson clonality was computed per sample as the square root of Simpson's diversity index over productive rearrangements. TCRdb provides this immuneACCESS table in a form limited to in-frame rearrangements. Some clones are lacking; in checked studies, under half of them reflect an unresolved V gene, and why the rest are absent is not known. Clone size and the V and J calls come from that table; the DNA yielded D and trimming. Here the sample has about 220,000 clones; 85% to 90% occur a single time. Clones ranked in the top ten supply over 3% of the sample.

In the prospective study, participants were 18 to 89 years old, resided in about two dozen geographic areas of the United States, and were enrolled through a virtual design. Cohort assignment in the prospective study relied on participant-reported clinical history from a screening survey and a study questionnaire. In the prospective study, mobile phlebotomists collected whole blood, serum and a nasopharyngeal or oropharyngeal swab from each participant. Participants in the prospective study had the option to provide additional blood draws and questionnaires over a roughly 2-month period. Blood samples from the prospective study were shipped frozen or at room temperature prior to DNA extraction. Including the terminal cysteine and phenylalanine, the CDR3 comprises 14 residues. The kept DNA is CDR3 alone, 42 bases in frame from the first base. V loses 2 bases at its end and J loses 2 bases; junction bases beyond the gene matches: 3. From a lookup of the germline V gene (reference sequence), CDR1 and CDR2 are LNHDA and SQIVND.

The data originate from a study of blood T cell repertoires in COVID-19 (dated by TCRdb to about 2020). Notes on the research overall: Samples from collaborators originated in the United States, Italy and Spain and spanned both the acute and convalescent phases of COVID-19. The material from the prospective study consisted of cDNA or gDNA derived from T cells, B-cell-depleted T cells, or PBMCs. Deeply sampled blood TCRbeta repertoires from subjects exposed to, actively infected with, or recovered from COVID-19 were included in the dataset. The repertoires were released in a freely available public database intended as a resource for research on the immune response to SARS-CoV-2. The samples were drawn from two sources: the first 160 participants of the ongoing ImmuneRACE study, and 1,000 to 1,500 subjects contributed by 6 global collaborators. A de-identified subject ID, COVID-19 status, age in years and sex were almost always included in the sample metadata. HLA class I and class II types, where available, came from metadata supplied by the sample provider rather than from assay-based typing. The investigation overall reported the following: Clinical and demographic metadata were provided uncurated, with the amount varying by source and participant.

The origin of this receptor is a woman under 30 in a cohort exposed to, infected with or recovered from COVID-19 (not recorded which). Recombination linked TRBV19 to TRBJ2-7; 7 junctional bases match TRBD1. The sequencing input was PBMCs or T cells enriched from blood (not recorded which). This receptor carries the CDR3 CASSISQGAYEQYF. In nucleotide form, the sequence is TGTGCCAGTAGTATAAGCCAGGGGGCCTACGAGCAGTACTTC.